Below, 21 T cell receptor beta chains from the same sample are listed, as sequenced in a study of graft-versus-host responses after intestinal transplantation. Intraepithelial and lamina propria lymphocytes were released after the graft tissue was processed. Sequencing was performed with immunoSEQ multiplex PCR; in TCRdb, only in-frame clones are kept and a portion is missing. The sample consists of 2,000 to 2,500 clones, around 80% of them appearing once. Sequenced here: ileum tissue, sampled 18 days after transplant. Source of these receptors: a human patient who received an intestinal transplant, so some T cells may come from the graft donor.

As DNA, the CDR3 is TGTGCCAGCAGCGTAGGGGGTAAAGGACATCTCGCTGAAGCTTTCTTT. Encoded protein: CASSVGGKGHLAEAFF. V gene TRBV9 combines with J gene TRBJ1-1; perhaps TRBD1 as D (5 bases). Germline values: CDR1 SGDLS, CDR2 YYNGEE. The CDR3 spans 16 residues. V dropped 0 bases and J dropped 6 bases, with 18 bases sitting between them. The complete variable domain, with remaining parts taken from reference TRBV9 and TRBJ1-1, reads DSGVTQTPKHLITATGQRVTLRCSPRSGDLSVYWYQQSLDQGLQFLIQYYNGEERAKGNILERFSAQQFPDLHSELNLSSLELGDSALYFCASSVGGKGHLAEAFFGQGTRLTVV.

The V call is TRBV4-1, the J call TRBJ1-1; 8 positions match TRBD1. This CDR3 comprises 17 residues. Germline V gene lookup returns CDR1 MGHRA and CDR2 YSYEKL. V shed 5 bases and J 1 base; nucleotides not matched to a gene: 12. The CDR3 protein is CASSVFWPGGSNTEAFF. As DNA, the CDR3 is TGCGCCAGCAGCGTATTCTGGCCAGGGGGCTCGAACACTGAAGCTTTCTTT.

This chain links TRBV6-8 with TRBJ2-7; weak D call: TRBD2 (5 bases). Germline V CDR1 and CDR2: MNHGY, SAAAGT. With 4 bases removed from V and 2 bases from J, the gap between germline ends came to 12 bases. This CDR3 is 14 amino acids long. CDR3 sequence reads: CASSFPMGAYEQYF. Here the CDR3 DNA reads TGTGCCAGCAGTTTCCCCATGGGAGCCTACGAGCAGTACTTC.

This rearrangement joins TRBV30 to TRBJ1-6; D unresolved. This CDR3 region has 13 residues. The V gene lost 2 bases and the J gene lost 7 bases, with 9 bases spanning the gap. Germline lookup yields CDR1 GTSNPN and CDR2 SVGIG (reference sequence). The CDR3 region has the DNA TGTGCCTGGAGTATTCGGGGAAATTCACCCCTCCACTTT. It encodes CAWSIRGNSPLHF. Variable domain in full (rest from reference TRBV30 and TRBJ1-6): SQTIHQWPATLVQPVGSPLSLECTVEGTSNPNLYWYRQAAGRGLQLLFYSVGIGQISSEVPQNLSASRPQDRQFILSSKKLLLSDSGFYLCAWSIRGNSPLHFGNGTRLTVT.

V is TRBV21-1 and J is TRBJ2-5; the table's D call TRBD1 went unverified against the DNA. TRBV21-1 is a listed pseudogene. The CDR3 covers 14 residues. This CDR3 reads CASSKAQGQETQYF. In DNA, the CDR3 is TGTGCCAGCAGCAAAGCCCAGGGACAAGAGACCCAGTACTTC.

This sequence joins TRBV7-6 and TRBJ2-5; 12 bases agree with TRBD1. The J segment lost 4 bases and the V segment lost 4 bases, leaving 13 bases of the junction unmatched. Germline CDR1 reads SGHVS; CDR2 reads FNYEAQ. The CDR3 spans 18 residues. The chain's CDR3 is CASSSSQPGQGAGETQYF. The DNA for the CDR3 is TGTGCCAGCAGCTCGTCCCAACCGGGACAGGGGGCCGGAGAGACCCAGTACTTC.

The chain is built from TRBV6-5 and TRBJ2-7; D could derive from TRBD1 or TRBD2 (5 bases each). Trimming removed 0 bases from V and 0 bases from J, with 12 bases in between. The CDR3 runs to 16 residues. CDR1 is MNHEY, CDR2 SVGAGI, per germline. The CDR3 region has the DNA TGTGCCAGCAGTTACTCGATTGGGGGTAGCTCCTACGAGCAGTACTTC. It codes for CASSYSIGGSSYEQYF.

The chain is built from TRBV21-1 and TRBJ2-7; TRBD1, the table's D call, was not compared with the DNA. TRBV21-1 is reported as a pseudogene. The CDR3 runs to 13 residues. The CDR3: CASSKVDTYEQYF. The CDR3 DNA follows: TGTGCCAGCAGCAAAGTGGACACCTACGAGCAGTACTTC.

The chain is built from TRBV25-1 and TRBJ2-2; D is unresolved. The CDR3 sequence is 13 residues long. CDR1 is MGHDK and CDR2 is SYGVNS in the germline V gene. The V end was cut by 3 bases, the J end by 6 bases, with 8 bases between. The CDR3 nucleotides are TGTGCCAGCAGTGACAGGTGGGCCGGGGAGCTGTTTTTT. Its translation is CASSDRWAGELFF.

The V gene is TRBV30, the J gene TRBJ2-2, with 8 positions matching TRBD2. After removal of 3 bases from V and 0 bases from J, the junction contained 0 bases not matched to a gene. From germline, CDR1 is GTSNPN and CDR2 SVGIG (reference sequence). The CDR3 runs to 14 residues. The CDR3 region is CAWRAGANTGELFF. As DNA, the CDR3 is TGTGCCTGGAGAGCGGGAGCGAACACCGGGGAGCTGTTTTTT.

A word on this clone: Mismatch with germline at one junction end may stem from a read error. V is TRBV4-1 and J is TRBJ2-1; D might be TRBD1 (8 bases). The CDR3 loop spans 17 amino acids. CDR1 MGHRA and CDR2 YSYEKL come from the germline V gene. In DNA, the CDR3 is TGCGCCCGCAGCCAGGGGGCCGGGGGGCAATCCTACAATGAGCAGTTCTTC. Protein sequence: CARSQGAGGQSYNEQFF.

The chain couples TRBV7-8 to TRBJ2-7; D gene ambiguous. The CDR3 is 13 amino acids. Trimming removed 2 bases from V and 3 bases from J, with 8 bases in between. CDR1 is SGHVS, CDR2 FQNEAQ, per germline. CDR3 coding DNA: TGTGCCAGCAGCTTACAGCGACTCTACGAGCAGTACTTC. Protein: CASSLQRLYEQYF. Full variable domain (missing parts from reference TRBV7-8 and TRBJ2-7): GAGVSQSPRYKVAKRGQDVALRCDPISGHVSLFWYQQALGQGPEFLTYFQNEAQLDKSGLPSDRFFAERPEGSVSTLKIQRTQQEDSAVYLCASSLQRLYEQYFGPGTRLTVT.

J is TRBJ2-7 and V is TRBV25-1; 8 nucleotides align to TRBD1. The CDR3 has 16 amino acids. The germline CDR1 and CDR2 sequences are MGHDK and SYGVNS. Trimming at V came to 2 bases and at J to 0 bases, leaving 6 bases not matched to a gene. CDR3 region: CASSEETDRASYEQYF. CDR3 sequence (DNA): TGTGCCAGCAGTGAAGAAACGGACAGGGCCTCCTACGAGCAGTACTTC.

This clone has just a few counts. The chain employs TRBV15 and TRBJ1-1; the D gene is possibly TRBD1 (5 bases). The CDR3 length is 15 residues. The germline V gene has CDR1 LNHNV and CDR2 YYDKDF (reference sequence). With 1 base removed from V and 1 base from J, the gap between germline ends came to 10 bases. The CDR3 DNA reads TGTGCCACCAGCAGAGGGAAGACAGCGAACACTGAAGCTTTCTTT. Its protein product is CATSRGKTANTEAFF. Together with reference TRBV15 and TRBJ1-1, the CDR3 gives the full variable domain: DAMVIQNPRYQVTQFGKPVTLSCSQTLNHNVMYWYQQKSSQAPKLLFHYYDKDFNNEADTPDNFQSRRPNTSFCFLDIRSPGLGDTAMYLCATSRGKTANTEAFFGQGTRLTVV.

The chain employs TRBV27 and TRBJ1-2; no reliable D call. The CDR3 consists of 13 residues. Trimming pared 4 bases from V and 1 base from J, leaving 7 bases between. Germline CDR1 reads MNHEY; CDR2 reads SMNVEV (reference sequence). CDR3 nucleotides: TGTGCCAGCAGTTATGACAATAACTATGGCTACACCTTC. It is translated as CASSYDNNYGYTF.

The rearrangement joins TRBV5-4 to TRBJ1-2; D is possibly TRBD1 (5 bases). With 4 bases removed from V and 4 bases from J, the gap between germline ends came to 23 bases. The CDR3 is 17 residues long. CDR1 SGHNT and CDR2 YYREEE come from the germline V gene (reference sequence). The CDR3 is CASSLGLRAIEVYGYTF. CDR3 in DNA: TGTGCCAGCAGCCTGGGACTCAGGGCGATAGAGGTCTATGGCTACACCTTC.

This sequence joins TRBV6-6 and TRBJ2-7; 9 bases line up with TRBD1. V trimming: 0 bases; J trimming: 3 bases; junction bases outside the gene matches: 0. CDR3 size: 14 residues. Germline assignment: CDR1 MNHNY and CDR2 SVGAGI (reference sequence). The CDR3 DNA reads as TGTGCCAGCAGTTACTCGACAGGGGGCTACGAGCAGTACTTC. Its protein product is CASSYSTGGYEQYF.

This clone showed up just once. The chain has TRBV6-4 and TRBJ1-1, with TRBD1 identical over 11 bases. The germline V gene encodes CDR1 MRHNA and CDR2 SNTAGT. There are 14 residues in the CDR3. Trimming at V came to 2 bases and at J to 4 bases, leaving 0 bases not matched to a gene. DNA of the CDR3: TGTGCCAGCAGTGACGGACAGGGGGCCACTGAAGCTTTCTTT. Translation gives CASSDGQGATEAFF.

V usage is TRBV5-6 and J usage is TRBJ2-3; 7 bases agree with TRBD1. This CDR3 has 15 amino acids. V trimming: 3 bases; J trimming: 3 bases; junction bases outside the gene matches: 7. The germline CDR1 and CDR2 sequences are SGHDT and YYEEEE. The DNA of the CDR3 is TGTGCCAGCAGCTCGCCGGGACAGAGAACAGATACGCAGTATTTT. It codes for CASSSPGQRTDTQYF.

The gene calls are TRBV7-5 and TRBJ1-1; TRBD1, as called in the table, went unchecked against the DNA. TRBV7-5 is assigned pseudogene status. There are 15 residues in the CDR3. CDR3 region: CVRSYPGTGGSGAFF. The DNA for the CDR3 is TGTGTCAGAAGCTATCCCGGGACAGGGGGCTCGGGGGCTTTCTTT.

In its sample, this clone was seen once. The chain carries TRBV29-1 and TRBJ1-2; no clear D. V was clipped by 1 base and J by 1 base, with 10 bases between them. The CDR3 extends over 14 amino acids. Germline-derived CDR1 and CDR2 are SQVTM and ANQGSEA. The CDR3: CSVEALRDNYGYTF. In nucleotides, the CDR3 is TGCAGCGTTGAAGCTCTCCGGGATAACTATGGCTACACCTTC.